One TCR beta chain is described in this entry. The antigen is unknown. This record belongs to a study of T cells after yellow fever vaccination. Study-wide results and caveats: Only a minor proportion of clonotypes was detected across both CD4 and CD8 compartments. Abundant clonotypes from the bulk population could contaminate FACS-sorted repertoires.

Germline loops: CDR1 SGHRS, CDR2 YFSETQ. V was shortened by 2 bases and J by 2 bases, with 13 bases between the two germline ends. The CDR3 length is 15 residues. Template switching with 5'RACE generated the TCR cDNA and added a universal primer site and UMIs. TCRdb re-derived calls from the 5' RACE reads in MiXCR, one entry per CDR3 protein. The sample contains about 360,000 distinct CDR3 sequences, approximately 6% of which appear only once. The receptor was derived from a man in his thirties or forties who received the YFV17D yellow fever vaccine. The rearrangement joins TRBV5-1 to TRBJ1-1, with D hard to call. Source: PBMCs, taken 5 days after the yellow fever booster vaccination. The CDR3 spells CASSFAYAANTEAFF. The CDR3 DNA is TGCGCCAGCAGCTTCGCCTACGCGGCTAACACTGAAGCTTTCTTT.